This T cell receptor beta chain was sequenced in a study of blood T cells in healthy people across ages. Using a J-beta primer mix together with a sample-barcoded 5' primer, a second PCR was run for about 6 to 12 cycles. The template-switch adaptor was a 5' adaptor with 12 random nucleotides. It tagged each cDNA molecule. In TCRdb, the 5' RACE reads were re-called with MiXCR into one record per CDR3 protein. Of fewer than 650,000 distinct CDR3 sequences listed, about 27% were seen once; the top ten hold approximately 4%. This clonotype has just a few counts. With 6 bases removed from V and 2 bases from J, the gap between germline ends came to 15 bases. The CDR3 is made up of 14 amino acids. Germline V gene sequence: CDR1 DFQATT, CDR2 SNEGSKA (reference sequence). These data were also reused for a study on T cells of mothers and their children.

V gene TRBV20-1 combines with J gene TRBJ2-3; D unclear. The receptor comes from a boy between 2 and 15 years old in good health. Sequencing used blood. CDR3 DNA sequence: TGCAGTGCAGCCTTAGCCGGTTCCACAGATACGCAGTATTTT. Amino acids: CSAALAGSTDTQYF.